Sequencing of this T cell receptor beta chain was carried out in a study of PD-L1 blockade in urothelial cancer. Time point: pretreatment peripheral blood. The CDR3 extends over 16 amino acids. From germline, CDR1 is SNHLY and CDR2 FYNNEI. V was pared by 2 bases and J by 7 bases, with 10 bases of the junction left unmatched. Some clones are missing from TCRdb's copy, which holds only in-frame ones; the method was immunoSEQ multiplex PCR. Of 90,000 or so clones in the sample, roughly 90% were seen once. This rearrangement joins TRBV2 to TRBJ1-4; 7 bases align to TRBD1. The TCR sequence derives from a woman of 80 years or more with urothelial cancer. Sequencing used PBMCs, obtained around atezolizumab (anti-PD-L1) treatment. The CDR3 spells CASSEYAGQTGEKLFF. The CDR3, as DNA: TGTGCCAGCAGTGAATACGCGGGACAGACGGGTGAAAAACTGTTTTTT.